Following are 9 T cell receptor beta chains from one sample sequenced in a study of shared clonotypes between healthy human individuals. Measured with immunoSEQ multiplex PCR; TCRdb has only the in-frame clones, and not every one. Seen here are 450,000 to 600,000 clones, about four fifths observed once, and the top ten hold around 13%. Source material: PBMCs. These receptors came from a woman in her forties in good health. Some clones in this sample may be carry-over from other donors' samples.

As to this clone: Other DNA sequences in the sample encode the same CDR3. The rearrangement links TRBV18 to TRBJ1-1, with D hard to call. This CDR3 is 14 amino acids long. Germline loops: CDR1 KGHSH, CDR2 LQKENI. The V end was cut by 0 bases, the J end by 2 bases, with 7 bases between. The CDR3 DNA reads as TGTGCCAGCTCACCACCGGGCCGAAACACTGAAGCTTTCTTT. It yields the protein CASSPPGRNTEAFF.

The chain recombines TRBV29-1 with TRBJ2-5, with TRBD2 as a possible D gene (6 bases). CDR1 and CDR2 (germline): SQVTM, ANQGSEA. The CDR3 runs to 12 residues. V was clipped by 8 bases and J by 7 bases, with 17 bases between them. This chain's CDR3 is CSHIRGIGTQYF. DNA for the CDR3: TGCAGCCATATTCGGGGGATCGGGACCCAGTACTTC.

This CDR3 reads CAWSVATYNEQFF. The CDR3 region has the DNA TGTGCCTGGAGTGTGGCAACGTACAATGAGCAGTTCTTC. The rearrangement uses TRBV30 and TRBJ2-1, with unresolved D. V shed 0 bases and J shed 4 bases, with 7 bases lying between them. The length of the CDR3 is 13 residues. The germline gives CDR1 GTSNPN, CDR2 SVGIG (reference sequence).

This clone was recorded only once. The chain is built from TRBV7-9 and TRBJ1-6, with 7 bases matching TRBD1. This CDR3 is built from 13 residues. Germline V gives CDR1 SEHNR, CDR2 FQNEAQ (reference sequence). V was clipped by 6 bases and J by 8 bases; unmatched bases: 4. CDR3 coding DNA: TGTGCCAGCAGTGGACAGGCCGATTCACCCCTCCACTTT. Its translation is CASSGQADSPLHF. Combining the CDR3 with reference TRBV7-9 and TRBJ1-6 gives the whole variable domain DTGVSQNPRHKITKRGQNVTFRCDPISEHNRLYWYRQTLGQGPEFLTYFQNEAQLEKSRLLSDRFSAERPKGSFSTLEIQRTEQGDSAMYLCASSGQADSPLHFGNGTRLTVT.

The chain employs TRBV7-9 and TRBJ1-1; D possibly corresponds to TRBD1 (6 bases). Trimming stripped 0 bases from V and 4 bases from J, with 9 bases between. This CDR3 is 14 amino acids long. CDR1 and CDR2 (germline): SEHNR, FQNEAQ (reference sequence). DNA of the CDR3: TGTGCCAGCAGCTTAGCAGGGGGTGGCACTGAAGCTTTCTTT. As protein: CASSLAGGGTEAFF.

The V gene is TRBV5-4, the J gene TRBJ2-3, with 14 bases fitting TRBD2. The J segment lost 6 bases and the V segment lost 4 bases, leaving 4 bases of the junction unmatched. The V gene's germline CDR1 is SGHNT and CDR2 YYREEE (reference sequence). The CDR3 extends over 15 amino acids. DNA for the CDR3: TGTGCCAGCAGCCCTGGGACTAGCGGGAGCGATACGCAGTATTTT. Protein product: CASSPGTSGSDTQYF.

This clone was counted a few times. V usage is TRBV7-8 and J usage is TRBJ1-1; D remains unclear. V lost 2 bases and J 10 bases, leaving 11 bases between the germline ends. The CDR3 is made up of 12 amino acids. Germline lookup yields CDR1 SGHVS and CDR2 FQNEAQ. The CDR3 coding sequence is TGTGCCAGCAGCTTATCGGGCCGCACAGCTTTCTTT. It encodes CASSLSGRTAFF.

CDR3 region: CASSDLGARYGYTF. Written as DNA, the CDR3 is TGTGCCAGCAGTGATTTGGGGGCACGGTATGGCTACACCTTC. The chain carries TRBV6-1 and TRBJ1-2; TRBD1 might be the D (6 bases). In germline, CDR1 is MNHNS, CDR2 SASEGT. This CDR3 is 14 amino acids long. V dropped 3 bases and J dropped 5 bases, with 13 bases sitting between them.

The chain combines TRBV18 with TRBJ1-1, with a possible D match to TRBD1 (5 bases). The V end was cut by 1 base, the J end by 0 bases, with 15 bases between. The CDR3 spans 17 residues. The germline CDR1 and CDR2 sequences are KGHSH and LQKENI. The CDR3 DNA is TGTGCCAGCTCACCACGGGGGACGGAGGGACTGAACACTGAAGCTTTCTTT. Translation: CASSPRGTEGLNTEAFF.